This T cell receptor beta chain was retrieved from a study of T-cell memory formation after mild COVID-19 (dated by TCRdb to the early 2020s). About the full investigation: TCR sequence clusters from the two donors were found to be largely donor specific. T-cell clones expanding and contracting after mild COVID-19 in a couple of donors were tracked by longitudinal TCRalpha and TCRbeta repertoire sequencing. Two young, previously healthy adult volunteers made up the cohort, one male and one female. Here is what the overall study found, with its caveats: Balanced CD4/CD8 phenotypes were observed for clones contracting from day 15 to 85, whereas a bias towards CD4+ was observed for a second wave of clones expanding from day 15 to 37. Some responding clones were detected in pre-infection memory, suggesting pre-existing cross-reactive memory T cells joined the SARS-CoV-2 response. Only a couple of mild cases were covered by the study, and larger cohorts that include severe cases with pre-infection samples were considered necessary. SARS-CoV-2 specificity was not confirmed for the second-wave clones peaking on day 37. Contracting CD4+ clones turned up mainly in the CM and EM memory subsets, whereas EMRA was where CD8+ clones were enriched.

TCRdb records Illumina NovaSeq 6000 as the sequencer. TCRalpha and TCRbeta cDNA libraries were built by 5'RACE with constant-segment primers, adding sample barcodes and unique molecular identifiers. RNA was extracted from every sample with Trizol reagent. The libraries were amplified in two PCR steps, and the second step added a second sample barcode and Illumina TruSeq adapters. Sequencing of libraries was performed on an Illumina NovaSeq with 2 x 150 bp paired-end reads. The paper's processing steps were these. With migec v1.2.7, reads were demultiplexed and then collapsed into UMI-guided consensus sequences. Using mixcr v2.1.11, UMI consensuses were aligned to TRA and TRB V and J templates and then assembled into clonotypes. A clonotype was counted as expanded or contracted only if both edgeR and NoisET called the change significant, with noise models trained on biological replicates. For edgeR calls, a false discovery rate-adjusted p below 0.01 and a log2 fold-change threshold of 1 were applied. PCA with hierarchical clustering of max-normalized trajectories of the 1000 most abundant clonotypes was used as exploratory dynamics analysis. Each responding clone was given a CD4 or CD8 phenotype based on the CD4+ and CD8+ repertoires, which had been sequenced separately. TCRdb passed the public sequencing reads through fastp at Q25 and MiXCR, retaining productive beta sequences. Entries that share a CDR3 protein sequence are merged under the most common genes and DNA. The authors' filters were not applied to this entry. This sample has about 110,000 distinct CDR3 sequences in its table, and 9.5% to 15% of those were observed once. Clones ranked in the top ten supply roughly 27% of the sample.

Ficoll-Paque density gradient centrifugation was the method used to isolate PBMCs. V lost 6 bases and J lost 4 bases; the stretch between them is 18 bases long. The CDR1 and CDR2 encoded by the germline V gene are KGHSY and FQNENV. The CDR3 spans 16 residues, from the cysteine through the phenylalanine. The retained sequence is limited to the CDR3, 48 bases, with the frame set at the first base. This clonotype was seen only a few times. Its antigen is currently not known. One base away there is no much larger clone; base qualities are not given. The TCR comes from an adult woman who had mild COVID-19 (a few samples of this study predate the infection). The sample titles of this study are shuffled in the database, so cell type and time point are left out; the donor was told from shared clones. This receptor chain uses TRBV16 and TRBJ2-2; TRBD1 is possibly the D segment (6 matching bases). Sequenced material: PBMCs or a T cell subset sorted from them (not recorded which). The nucleotide sequence reads TGTGCCAGCAGTCTTACGACCGGACAGTTCACCGGGGAGCTGTTTTTT. This codes for CASSLTTGQFTGELFF.